These T cell receptor beta chains were read from a single sample in a study of CD8+ T cells in alopecia areata. Generated by immunoSEQ multiplex PCR, the TCRdb table keeps only in-frame clones and is missing some. The data show fewer than 100,000 clones, around two fifths seen once. What was sequenced was CD4+ T cells sorted from blood. These receptors were obtained from a human donor with alopecia areata. Both conserved end residues are part of each CDR3. A D gene is named only where the DNA matches it firmly. The size entry is marked missing in some rows and otherwise reads once, few, many or a size class.

D	V	J	size	CDR3	DNA
NA	TRBV28	TRBJ1-6	few	CASSPFLGAGSPLHF	TGTGCCAGCAGCCCATTTCTGGGGGCCGGTTCACCCCTCCACTTT
NA	TRBV30	TRBJ1-1	NA	CAWADRGPEAFF	TGTGCCTGGGCCGACCGGGGACCTGAAGCTTTCTTT
NA	TRBV28	TRBJ1-1	NA	CASSPGGGVAEAFF	TGTGCCAGCAGTCCCGGTGGGGGGGTCGCTGAAGCTTTCTTT
NA	TRBV28	TRBJ2-7	NA	CASSTPAREEQYF	TGTGCCAGCAGTACCCCGGCTCGGGAAGAGCAGTACTTC
NA	TRBV30	TRBJ2-3	NA	CAWSARPYGGTDTQYF	TGTGCCTGGAGTGCACGTCCATACGGGGGCACAGATACGCAGTATTTT
NA	TRBV29-1	TRBJ2-5	NA	CSVSLVETQYF	TGCAGCGTTTCCCTAGTAGAGACCCAGTACTTC
NA	TRBV28	TRBJ2-7	few	CASSLTSWPTAYEQYF	TGTGCCAGCAGTTTAACAAGCTGGCCGACGGCCTACGAGCAGTACTTC
TRBD1	TRBV7-9	TRBJ2-1	NA	CASIQGRTGRPDEQFF	TGTGCCAGCATCCAGGGGAGGACAGGGAGGCCCGACGAGCAGTTCTTC
NA	TRBV29-1	TRBJ1-4	once	CSVEDGGEKLFF	TGCAGCGTTGAAGATGGGGGAGAAAAACTGTTTTTT
NA	TRBV29-1	TRBJ1-1	few	CSVGMGGGGNTEAFF	TGCAGCGTTGGGATGGGTGGGGGAGGAAACACTGAAGCTTTCTTT
TRBD2	TRBV29-1	TRBJ2-1	NA	CSPRDYRGEQFF	TGCAGCCCCCGGGACTATCGGGGTGAGCAGTTCTTC
NA	TRBV30	TRBJ1-1	NA	CAWSVAGLNTEAFF	TGTGCCTGGAGTGTGGCAGGATTGAACACTGAAGCTTTCTTT
NA	TRBV6-5	TRBJ2-2	few	CATLGTDVFGELFF	TGTGCCACCCTGGGGACTGACGTTTTCGGGGAGCTGTTTTTT
TRBD1	TRBV4-1	TRBJ1-1	NA	CASSQGQGANTEAFF	TGCGCCAGCAGCCAGGGACAGGGGGCGAACACTGAAGCTTTCTTT
NA	TRBV29-1	TRBJ1-1	NA	CSVDFDRANTEAFF	TGCAGCGTTGATTTTGACAGAGCAAACACTGAAGCTTTCTTT
NA	TRBV29-1	TRBJ2-5	once	CSAEEETQYF	TGCAGCGCCGAGGAGGAGACCCAGTACTTC